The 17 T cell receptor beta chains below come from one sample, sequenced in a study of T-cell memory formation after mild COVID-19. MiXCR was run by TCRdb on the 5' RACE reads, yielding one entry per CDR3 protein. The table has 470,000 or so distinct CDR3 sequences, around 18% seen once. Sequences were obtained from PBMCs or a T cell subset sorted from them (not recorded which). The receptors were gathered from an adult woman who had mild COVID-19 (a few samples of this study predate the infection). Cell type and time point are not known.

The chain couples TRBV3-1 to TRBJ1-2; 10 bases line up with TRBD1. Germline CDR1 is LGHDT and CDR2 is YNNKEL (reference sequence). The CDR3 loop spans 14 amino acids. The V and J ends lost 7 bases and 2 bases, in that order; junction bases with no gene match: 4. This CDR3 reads CASNLGQGNYGYTF. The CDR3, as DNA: TGTGCCAGCAACCTGGGACAGGGGAACTATGGCTACACCTTC.

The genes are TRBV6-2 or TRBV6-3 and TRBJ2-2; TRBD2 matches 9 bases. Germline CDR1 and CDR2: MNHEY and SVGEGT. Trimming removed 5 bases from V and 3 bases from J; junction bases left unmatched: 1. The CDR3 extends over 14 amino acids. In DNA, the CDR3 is TGTGCCAGCAGTAGGACTAGCGACACCGGGGAGCTGTTTTTT. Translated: CASSRTSDTGELFF.

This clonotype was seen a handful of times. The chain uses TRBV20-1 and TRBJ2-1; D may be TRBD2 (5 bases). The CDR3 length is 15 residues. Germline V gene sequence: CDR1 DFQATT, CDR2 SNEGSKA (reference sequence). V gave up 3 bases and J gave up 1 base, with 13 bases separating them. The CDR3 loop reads CSARPPRGSYNEQFF. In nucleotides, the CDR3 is TGCAGTGCTAGGCCCCCACGAGGGTCCTACAATGAGCAGTTCTTC.

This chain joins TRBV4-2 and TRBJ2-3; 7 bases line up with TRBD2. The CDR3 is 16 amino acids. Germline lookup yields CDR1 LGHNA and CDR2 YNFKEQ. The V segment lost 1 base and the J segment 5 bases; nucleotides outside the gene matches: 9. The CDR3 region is CASSQGVGGLGDTQYF. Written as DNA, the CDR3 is TGTGCCAGCAGCCAAGGTGTGGGGGGGTTAGGAGATACGCAGTATTTT.

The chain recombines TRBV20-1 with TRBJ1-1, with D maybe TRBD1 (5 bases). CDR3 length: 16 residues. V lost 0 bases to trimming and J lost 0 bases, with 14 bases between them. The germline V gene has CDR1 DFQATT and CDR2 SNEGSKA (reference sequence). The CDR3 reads CSARDPQGTMNTEAFF. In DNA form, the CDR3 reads TGCAGTGCTAGAGATCCGCAGGGTACCATGAACACTGAAGCTTTCTTT.

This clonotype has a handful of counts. The CDR3, as DNA: TGTGCCAGCAGATTGATGGGGCACACTGAAGCTTTCTTT. Translation: CASRLMGHTEAFF. The chain combines TRBV6-1 with TRBJ1-1; weak D call: TRBD1 (5 bases). Trimming took 6 bases from V and 3 from J, leaving 11 bases between them. CDR3 length equals 13 residues. CDR1 is MNHNS, CDR2 SASEGT, per germline.

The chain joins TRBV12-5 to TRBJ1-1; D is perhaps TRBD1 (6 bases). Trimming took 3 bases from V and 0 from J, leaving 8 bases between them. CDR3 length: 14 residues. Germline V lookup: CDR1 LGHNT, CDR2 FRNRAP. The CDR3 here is CASGFQGMNTEAFF. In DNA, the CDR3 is TGTGCTAGTGGTTTCCAGGGGATGAACACTGAAGCTTTCTTT.

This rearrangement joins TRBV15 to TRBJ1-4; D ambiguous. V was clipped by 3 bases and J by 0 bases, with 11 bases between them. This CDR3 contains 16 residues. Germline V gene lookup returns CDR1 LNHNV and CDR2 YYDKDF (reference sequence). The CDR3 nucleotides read TGTGCCACCAGCAGGGATCGGGCCACAACTAATGAAAAACTGTTTTTT. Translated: CATSRDRATTNEKLFF.

The CDR3 loop reads CASRIDRAEAFF. The CDR3 DNA reads TGCGCCAGCAGGATCGACAGGGCCGAAGCTTTCTTT. This chain joins TRBV5-1 and TRBJ1-1; 7 bases line up with TRBD1. CDR1 is SGHRS, CDR2 YFSETQ, per germline. V was pared by 5 bases and J by 8 bases, with 6 bases of the junction left unmatched. The CDR3 is made up of 12 amino acids.

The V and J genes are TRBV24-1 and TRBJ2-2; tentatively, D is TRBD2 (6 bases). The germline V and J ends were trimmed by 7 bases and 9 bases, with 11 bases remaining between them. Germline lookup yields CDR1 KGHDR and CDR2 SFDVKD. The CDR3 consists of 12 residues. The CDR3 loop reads CATRGGGRELFF. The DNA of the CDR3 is TGTGCCACCAGAGGCGGCGGGAGGGAGCTGTTTTTT.

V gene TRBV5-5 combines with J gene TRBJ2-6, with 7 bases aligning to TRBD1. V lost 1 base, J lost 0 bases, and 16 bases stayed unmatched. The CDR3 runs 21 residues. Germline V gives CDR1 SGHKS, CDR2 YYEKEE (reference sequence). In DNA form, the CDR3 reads TGTGCCAGCAGCTTGTCCACTTTTACAGGGGCCCCAAGCTCTGGGGCCAACGTCCTGACTTTC. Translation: CASSLSTFTGAPSSGANVLTF. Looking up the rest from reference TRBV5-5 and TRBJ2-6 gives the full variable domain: DAGVTQSPTHLIKTRGQQVTLRCSPISGHKSVSWYQQVLGQGPQFIFQYYEKEERGRGNFPDRFSARQFPNYSSELNVNALLLGDSALYLCASSLSTFTGAPSSGANVLTFGAGSRLTVL.

CDR3 DNA: TGTGCCAGCAGGAGTAGGGCGGGAGGGGTCGCTGAGCAGTTCTTC. Amino acids: CASRSRAGGVAEQFF. The chain recombines TRBV4-2 with TRBJ2-1, with 9 bases fitting TRBD2. CDR3 length: 15 amino acids. Trimming cost V 6 bases and J 9 bases; bases outside gene matches: 12. Germline CDR1 reads LGHNA; CDR2 reads YNFKEQ.

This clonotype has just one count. The CDR3 DNA sequence: TGTGCCAGCTCCCCGGGGCATGTTAGCAATCAGCCCCAGCATTTT. Protein sequence: CASSPGHVSNQPQHF. The chain carries TRBV7-2 and TRBJ1-5; D might be TRBD1 (5 bases). The CDR3 loop spans 15 amino acids. The V gene's germline CDR1 is SGHTA and CDR2 FQGNSA. The germline V and J ends were trimmed by 8 bases and 0 bases, with 14 bases remaining between them.

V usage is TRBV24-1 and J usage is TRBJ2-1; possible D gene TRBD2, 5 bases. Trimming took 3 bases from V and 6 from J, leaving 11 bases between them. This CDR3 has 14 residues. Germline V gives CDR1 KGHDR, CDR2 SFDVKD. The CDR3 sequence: CATSDGGPGNEQFF. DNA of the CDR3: TGTGCCACCAGTGATGGAGGCCCGGGCAATGAGCAGTTCTTC.

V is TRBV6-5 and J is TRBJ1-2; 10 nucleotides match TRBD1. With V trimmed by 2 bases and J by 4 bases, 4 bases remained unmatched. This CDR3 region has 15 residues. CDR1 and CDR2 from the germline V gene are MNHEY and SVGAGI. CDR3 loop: CASSYGTGDVYGYTF. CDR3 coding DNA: TGTGCCAGCAGTTACGGGACAGGGGATGTCTATGGCTACACCTTC.

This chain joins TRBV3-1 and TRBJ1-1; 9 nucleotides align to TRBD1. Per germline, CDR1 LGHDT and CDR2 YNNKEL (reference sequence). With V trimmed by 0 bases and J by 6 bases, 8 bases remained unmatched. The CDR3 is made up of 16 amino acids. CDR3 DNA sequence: TGTGCCAGCAGCCAAGATAGAACAGGGGGCTTGGCTGAAGCTTTCTTT. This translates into CASSQDRTGGLAEAFF.

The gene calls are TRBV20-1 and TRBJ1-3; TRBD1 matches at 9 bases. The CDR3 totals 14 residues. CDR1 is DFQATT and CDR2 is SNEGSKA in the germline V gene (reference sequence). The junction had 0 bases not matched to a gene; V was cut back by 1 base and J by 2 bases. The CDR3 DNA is TGCAGTGCTAGAGGGACAGGGGCTGGAAACACCATATATTTT. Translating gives CSARGTGAGNTIYF.